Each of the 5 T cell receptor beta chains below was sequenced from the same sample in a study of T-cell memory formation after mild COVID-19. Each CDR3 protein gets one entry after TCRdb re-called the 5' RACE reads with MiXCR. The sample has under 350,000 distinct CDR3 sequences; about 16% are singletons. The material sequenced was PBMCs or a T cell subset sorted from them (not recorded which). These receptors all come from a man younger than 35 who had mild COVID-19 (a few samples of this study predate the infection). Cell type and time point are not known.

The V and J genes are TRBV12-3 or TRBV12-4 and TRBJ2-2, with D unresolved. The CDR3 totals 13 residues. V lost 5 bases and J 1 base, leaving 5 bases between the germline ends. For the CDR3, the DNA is TGTGCCAGCAGTGGATGGAACACCGGGGAGCTGTTTTTT. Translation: CASSGWNTGELFF.

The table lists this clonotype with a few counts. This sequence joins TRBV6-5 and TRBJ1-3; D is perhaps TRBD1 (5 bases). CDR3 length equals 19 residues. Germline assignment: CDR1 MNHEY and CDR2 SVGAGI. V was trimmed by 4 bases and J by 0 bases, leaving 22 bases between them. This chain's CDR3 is CASSWSRATATISGNTIYF. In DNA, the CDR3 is TGTGCCAGCAGTTGGAGCAGAGCGACAGCCACTATCTCTGGAAACACCATATATTTT.

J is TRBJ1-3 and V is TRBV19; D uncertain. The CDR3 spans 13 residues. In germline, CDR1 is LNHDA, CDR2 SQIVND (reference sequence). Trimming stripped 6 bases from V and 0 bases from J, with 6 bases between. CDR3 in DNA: TGTGCCAGTAGGGCCCGCTCTGGAAACACCATATATTTT. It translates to CASRARSGNTIYF.

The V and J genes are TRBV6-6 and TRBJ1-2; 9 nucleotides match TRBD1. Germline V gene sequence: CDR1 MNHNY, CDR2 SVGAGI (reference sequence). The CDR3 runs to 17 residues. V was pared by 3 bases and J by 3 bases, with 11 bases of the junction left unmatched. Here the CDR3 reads CASSYRDRVTIYYGYTF. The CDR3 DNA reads TGTGCCAGCAGTTATAGGGACAGGGTGACAATCTACTATGGCTACACCTTC.

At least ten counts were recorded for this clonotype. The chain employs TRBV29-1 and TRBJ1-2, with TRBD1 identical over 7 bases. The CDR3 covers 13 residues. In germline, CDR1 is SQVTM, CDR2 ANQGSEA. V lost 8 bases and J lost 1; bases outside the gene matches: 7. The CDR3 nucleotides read TGCAGCATTCCGGGACAGCTTAACTATGGCTACACCTTC. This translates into CSIPGQLNYGYTF.